This TCR beta chain was sequenced for a study of regulatory T cells in long-lasting Graves disease. Points from the study as a whole: A limited number of samples was an acknowledged limitation. For persistent Graves' patients, TCR diversity was lower than for newly diagnosed ones.

Relying on iRepertoire HTBI primers and Arm-PCR of CDR3 regions, the team built TCR beta libraries. TCRdb analysed the multiplex PCR reads with MiXCR anew, one entry per CDR3 protein. This table has 300,000 to 400,000 distinct CDR3 sequences, about 16% appearing once. A word on this clonotype: No antigen is known for it. The junction departs from the called germline gene at one end, perhaps through a read error.

Time point indicated: newly diagnosed GD, antithyroid drugs for less than 3 months. RNA isolated from PBMCs was used to make the TCR library. The CDR3 sequence is 16 residues long. The V gene's germline CDR1 is MNHEY and CDR2 SMNVEV (reference sequence). This clonotype was obtained from a female donor with Graves disease. The material sequenced was peripheral blood mononuclear cells (PBMCs), taken at new diagnosis, from a patient treated with antithyroid drugs. The rearrangement joins TRBV27 to TRBJ2-6, with 12 positions matching TRBD1. CDR3 in DNA: TGTGCCACCCTGGGACAGGGGGCATCAGGGGCCAACGCCCTGACTTTC. It translates to CATLGQGASGANALTF.